This TCR beta chain is from a study of identical twins. Study-wide findings and caveats: Twins shared beta out-of-frame sequences in excess, but this excess was weaker. Twin-shared out-of-frame alpha sequences showed excess low generation probability. One should note that invariant MAIT and iNKT cells could partly confound zero-insertion analyses.

The sample holds a few counts of this clonotype. Antigen unknown. Only healthy Caucasians were enrolled as donors. One entry per CDR3 protein results from TCRdb running MiXCR on the 5' RACE reads. The table has roughly 250,000 distinct CDR3 sequences, roughly 7.5% seen once; the top ten hold around 5%. The sample was also reused in another study, on yellow fever vaccine responses in identical twins.

This TCR derives from a woman younger than 30 in good health. The material sequenced was CD8+ T cells sorted from blood.

CDR3 bases: TGTGCCAGCAGTACTCCCCTTCAGACTAGCGGCCGGCAATTCTACGAGCAGTACTTC. This codes for CASSTPLQTSGRQFYEQYF. The chain recombines TRBV6-4 with TRBJ2-7; the match to TRBD2 covers 9 bases. The CDR3 runs to 19 residues. CDR1 and CDR2 from the germline V gene are MRHNA and SNTAGT. Trimming cost V 5 bases and J 3 bases; bases outside gene matches: 20.